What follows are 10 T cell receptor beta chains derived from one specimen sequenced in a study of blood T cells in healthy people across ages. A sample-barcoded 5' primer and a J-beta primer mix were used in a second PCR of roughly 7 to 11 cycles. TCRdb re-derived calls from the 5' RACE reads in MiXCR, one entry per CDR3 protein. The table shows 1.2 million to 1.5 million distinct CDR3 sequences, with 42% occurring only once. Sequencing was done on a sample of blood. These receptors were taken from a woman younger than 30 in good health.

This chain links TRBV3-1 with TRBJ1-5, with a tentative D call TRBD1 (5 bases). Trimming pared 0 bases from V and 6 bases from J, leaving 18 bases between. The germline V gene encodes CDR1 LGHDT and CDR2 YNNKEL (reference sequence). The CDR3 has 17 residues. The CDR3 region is CASSQDGGGRATQPQHF. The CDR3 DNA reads TGTGCCAGCAGCCAAGATGGGGGGGGGAGAGCAACTCAGCCCCAGCATTTT.

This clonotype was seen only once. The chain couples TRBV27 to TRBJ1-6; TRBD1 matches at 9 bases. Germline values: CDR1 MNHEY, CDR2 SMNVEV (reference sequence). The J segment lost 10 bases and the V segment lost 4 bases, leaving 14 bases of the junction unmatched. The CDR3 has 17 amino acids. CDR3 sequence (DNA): TGTGCCAGCAGTTACCAGACCCCGGGACAGGGCGGATCACCCCTCCACTTT. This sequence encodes CASSYQTPGQGGSPLHF.

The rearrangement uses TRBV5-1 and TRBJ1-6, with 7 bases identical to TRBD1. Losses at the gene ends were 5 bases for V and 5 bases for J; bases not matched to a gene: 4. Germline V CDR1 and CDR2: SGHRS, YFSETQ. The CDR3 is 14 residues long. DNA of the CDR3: TGCGCCAGCAGGCTCGACAGGGATAATTCACCCCTCCACTTT. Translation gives CASRLDRDNSPLHF.

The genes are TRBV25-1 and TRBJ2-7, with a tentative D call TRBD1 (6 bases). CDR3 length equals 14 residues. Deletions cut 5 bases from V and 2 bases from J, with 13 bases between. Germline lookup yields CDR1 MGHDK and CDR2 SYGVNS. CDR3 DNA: TGTGCCAGCAGTCGACCGACAGGAACCTACGAGCAGTACTTC. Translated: CASSRPTGTYEQYF.

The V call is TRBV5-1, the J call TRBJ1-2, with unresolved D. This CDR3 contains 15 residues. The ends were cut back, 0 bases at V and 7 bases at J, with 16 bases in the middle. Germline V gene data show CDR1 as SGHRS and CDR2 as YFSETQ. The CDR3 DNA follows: TGCGCCAGCAGCTTGGAGGGCCCGACTCCGACTGGCTACACCTTC. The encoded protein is CASSLEGPTPTGYTF.

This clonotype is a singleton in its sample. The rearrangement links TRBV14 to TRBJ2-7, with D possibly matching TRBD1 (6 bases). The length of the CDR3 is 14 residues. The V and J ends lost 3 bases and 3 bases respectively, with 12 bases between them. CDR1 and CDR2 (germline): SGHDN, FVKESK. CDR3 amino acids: CASSQGQLFYEQYF. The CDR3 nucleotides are TGTGCCAGCAGCCAGGGACAACTGTTCTACGAGCAGTACTTC. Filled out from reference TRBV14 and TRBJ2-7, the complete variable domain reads EAGVTQFPSHSVIEKGQTVTLRCDPISGHDNLYWYRRVMGKEIKFLLHFVKESKQDESGMPNNRFLAERTGGTYSTLKVQPAELEDSGVYFCASSQGQLFYEQYFGPGTRLTVT.

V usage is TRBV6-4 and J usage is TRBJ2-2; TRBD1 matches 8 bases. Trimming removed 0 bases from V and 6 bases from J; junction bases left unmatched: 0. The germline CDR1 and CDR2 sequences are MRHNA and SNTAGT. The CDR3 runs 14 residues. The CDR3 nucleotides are TGTGCCAGCAGTGACTCGACAGGGGCCGGGGAGCTGTTTTTT. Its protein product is CASSDSTGAGELFF.

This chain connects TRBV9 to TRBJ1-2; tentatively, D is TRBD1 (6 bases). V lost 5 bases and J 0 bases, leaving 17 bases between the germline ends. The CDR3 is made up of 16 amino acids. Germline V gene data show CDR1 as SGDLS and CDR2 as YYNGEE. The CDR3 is CASSSTGLPSNYGYTF. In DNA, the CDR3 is TGTGCCAGCAGTTCCACAGGGCTTCCTTCTAACTATGGCTACACCTTC.

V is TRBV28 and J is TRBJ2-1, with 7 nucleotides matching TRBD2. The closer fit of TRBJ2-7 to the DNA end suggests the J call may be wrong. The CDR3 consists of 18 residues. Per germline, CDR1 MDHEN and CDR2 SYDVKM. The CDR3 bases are TGTGCCAGCAGTTACCCTGTAGGAGCGGGGAGCTCCTACAATGAGCAGTACTTC. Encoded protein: CASSYPVGAGSSYNEQYF.

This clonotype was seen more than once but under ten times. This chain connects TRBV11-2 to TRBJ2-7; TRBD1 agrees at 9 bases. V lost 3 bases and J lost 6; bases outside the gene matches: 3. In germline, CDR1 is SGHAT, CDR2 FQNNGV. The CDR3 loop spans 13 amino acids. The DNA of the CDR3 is TGTGCCAGCAGCTTGTCGGACAGGGGCGAGCAGTACTTC. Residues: CASSLSDRGEQYF.